Presented here are 5 T cell receptor beta chains from one specimen sequenced in a study of identical twins. In TCRdb, the 5' RACE reads were re-called with MiXCR into one record per CDR3 protein. The table shows around 480,000 distinct CDR3 sequences, with 13% to 15% occurring only once. These same records also appear under a second study, on yellow fever vaccine responses in identical twins.

The sample taken for sequencing was CD4+ T cells sorted from blood. These receptors were obtained from a woman between 18 and 29 years old in good health.

This clonotype was observed a handful of times. The rearrangement joins TRBV5-1 to TRBJ2-5, with D perhaps matching TRBD1 (6 bases). The V and J ends lost 5 bases and 2 bases respectively, with 10 bases between them. Germline lookup yields CDR1 SGHRS and CDR2 YFSETQ. CDR3 length equals 13 residues. CDR3 residues: CASRSTGQETQYF. The CDR3 DNA follows: TGCGCCAGCAGATCGACAGGTCAAGAGACCCAGTACTTC.

This clonotype came up a few times. This rearrangement joins TRBV28 to TRBJ1-4, with 12 bases fitting TRBD1. The germline CDR1 and CDR2 sequences are MDHEN and SYDVKM. There are 15 residues in the CDR3. J lost 8 bases, V lost 4 bases, and 5 bases had no gene match. In DNA form, the CDR3 reads TGTGCCAGCAGTTGGGACAGGGGGCGAAGCGAAAAACTGTTTTTT. It is translated as CASSWDRGRSEKLFF.

This clonotype was seen a few times. The chain employs TRBV7-9 and TRBJ2-7; possibly TRBD2 for D (5 bases). V lost 1 base and J 7 bases, leaving 11 bases between the germline ends. The CDR3 is 13 amino acids. Germline values: CDR1 SEHNR, CDR2 FQNEAQ (reference sequence). The CDR3 coding sequence is TGTGCCAGCAGCTTAGAGGCGGGTCTTGAGCAGTACTTC. Residues: CASSLEAGLEQYF.

This clonotype was picked up a small number of times. The rearrangement joins TRBV10-3 to TRBJ2-5; D perhaps matches TRBD1 (6 bases). CDR1 and CDR2 (germline): ENHRY, SYGVKD. CDR3 size: 16 residues. Trimming cost V 1 base and J 1 base, with 13 bases left between them. The CDR3 loop is CAISELGTSPQETQYF. The CDR3 DNA follows: TGTGCCATCAGTGAGTTGGGGACAAGCCCCCAAGAGACCCAGTACTTC.

This chain connects TRBV29-1 to TRBJ2-5, with D maybe TRBD2 (6 bases). Germline-derived CDR1 and CDR2 are SQVTM and ANQGSEA. The CDR3 length is 12 residues. The ends were cut back, 8 bases at V and 2 bases at J, with 12 bases in the middle. The CDR3, as DNA: TGCAGCACTTCCGGGGGTCAAGAGACCCAGTACTTC. This codes for CSTSGGQETQYF.